This TCR beta chain stems from a study of shared clonotypes between healthy human individuals. About the study: The composition of the donors was two women and a few men aged 18 to 49.

A split of CD4+ cells into CD45RA+ naive and CD45RA-negative memory subsets was performed. This table comes from immunoSEQ multiplex PCR, and its TCRdb copy is limited to in-frame clones, with some not included. The table records 980,000 or so clones, about 80% of them present only once. A remark on this clone: Its antigen is unidentified.

Findings and limits, study-wide: The sharing of 5% to 6.5% of naive CD4 clonotypes was seen across a handful of donors. A generally larger estimated richness was seen in naive subsets than in memory subsets.

V was clipped by 9 bases and J by 1 base, with 11 bases between them. Germline CDR1 is SGHDT and CDR2 is YYEEEE. The CDR3 consists of 14 residues. The TCR comes from a young man in good health. The material sequenced was memory CD4+ T cells sorted from blood. The subset here: CD45RA-negative fraction. The V call is TRBV5-6, the J call TRBJ1-6, with unresolved D. The DNA for the CDR3 is TGTGCCACCAAAACCCGGTCCTATAATTCACCCCTCCACTTT. This sequence encodes CATKTRSYNSPLHF.